This TCR beta chain stems from a study of radiation and T cells in renal cell carcinoma. This CDR3 is built from 13 residues. Germline V gene lookup returns CDR1 SGHVS and CDR2 FQNEAQ. Trimming took off 5 bases at V and 7 bases at J, with 14 bases between the two ends. Time point denoted: blood 4 weeks post-SBRT, at nephrectomy. Described treatment: 15 Gy SBRT to primary tumor, nephrectomy 4 weeks later. TCRdb keeps only in-frame clones here, not all; method: immunoSEQ multiplex PCR. The sample has 97,000 or so clones, more than 65% seen once; the top ten hold more than 7%. The V gene is TRBV7-8, the J gene TRBJ1-1; D is possibly TRBD1 (6 bases). This clonotype originated in a man aged 60-69 years with renal cell carcinoma. Sample: blood, taken from a patient whose treatment included radiotherapy and nephrectomy. The CDR3 DNA follows: TGTGCCAGCAGCCCCCCGGGACATAATGAAGCTTTCTTT. The encoded protein is CASSPPGHNEAFF.